The 22 T cell receptor beta chains presented below share a single source sample, sequenced in a study of radiotherapy plus CTLA-4 blockade in lung cancer. Method: immunoSEQ multiplex PCR; TCRdb's copy keeps in-frame clones and lacks some. The data contain tens of thousands of clones, around 76% of them seen just once; the ten biggest clones take up approximately 10%. The sample in question was peripheral blood, obtained from a patient treated with radiotherapy plus ipilimumab. These receptors all stem from a human donor with non-small cell lung cancer who had stable disease on radiotherapy plus ipilimumab.

This chain connects TRBV7-2 to TRBJ1-5; tentative D call: TRBD1 (5 bases). Trimming left V 1 base short and J 7 bases short, with 8 bases between. Looked up from germline, CDR1 is SGHTA and CDR2 is FQGNSA. The CDR3 extends over 13 amino acids. The CDR3 DNA reads TGTGCCAGCAGCTTAGGGCAGGGCCAGCCCCAGCATTTT. Protein product: CASSLGQGQPQHF.

Details on this clone: The same CDR3 can be traced to other DNA sequences in this sample. The chain uses TRBV28 and TRBJ1-5; tentative D call: TRBD1 (6 bases). Trimming took 3 bases from V and 3 from J, leaving 9 bases between them. This CDR3 contains 14 residues. The germline V gene encodes CDR1 MDHEN and CDR2 SYDVKM. CDR3 sequence: CASSLGGPNQPQHF. The CDR3 coding sequence is TGTGCCAGCAGTTTGGGGGGCCCCAATCAGCCCCAGCATTTT. Full variable domain (rest looked up from reference TRBV28 and TRBJ1-5): DVKVTQSSRYLVKRTGEKVFLECVQDMDHENMFWYRQDPGLGLRLIYFSYDVKMKEKGDIPEGYSVSREKKERFSLILESASTNQTSMYLCASSLGGPNQPQHFGDGTRLSIL.

The chain recombines TRBV27 with TRBJ2-1; TRBD2 agrees at 14 bases. The V segment lost 4 bases and the J segment 5 bases; nucleotides outside the gene matches: 19. Germline V CDR1 and CDR2: MNHEY, SMNVEV (reference sequence). CDR3 length: 21 amino acids. DNA for the CDR3: TGTGCCAGCAGTTCCAACCGACGGACTAGCGGGGGGCCCTGGTGGGACAATGAGCAGTTCTTC. Protein sequence: CASSSNRRTSGGPWWDNEQFF.

The chain employs TRBV2 and TRBJ2-7; possible D gene TRBD1, 5 bases. V was pared by 3 bases and J by 2 bases, with 8 bases between. Germline assignment: CDR1 SNHLY and CDR2 FYNNEI. This CDR3 is 13 amino acids long. CDR3 nucleotides: TGTGCCAGCAGTGAGGGGCCGACCTACGAGCAGTACGTC. It yields the protein CASSEGPTYEQYV.

This chain uses TRBV9 with TRBJ1-1; D is perhaps TRBD1 (6 bases). Trimming pared 4 bases from V and 0 bases from J, leaving 22 bases between. This CDR3 is 18 amino acids long. CDR1 is SGDLS and CDR2 is YYNGEE in the germline V gene. CDR3 amino acids: CASSSRGGGPSMNTEAFF. The CDR3 bases are TGTGCCAGCAGCTCCCGAGGGGGGGGTCCTAGCATGAACACTGAAGCTTTCTTT.

The rearrangement links TRBV7-9 to TRBJ1-1; D possibly corresponds to TRBD1 (5 bases). This CDR3 region has 14 residues. Germline V lookup: CDR1 SEHNR, CDR2 FQNEAQ (reference sequence). V was cut by 1 base and J by 4 bases, with 10 bases left in between. CDR3 sequence: CASSLVQGGTEAFF. CDR3 DNA sequence: TGTGCCAGCAGCTTAGTGCAGGGCGGCACTGAAGCTTTCTTT. Full variable domain (rest looked up from reference TRBV7-9 and TRBJ1-1): DTGVSQNPRHKITKRGQNVTFRCDPISEHNRLYWYRQTLGQGPEFLTYFQNEAQLEKSRLLSDRFSAERPKGSFSTLEIQRTEQGDSAMYLCASSLVQGGTEAFFGQGTRLTVV.

This sequence joins TRBV4-1 and TRBJ1-5; no clear D gene. The germline V gene encodes CDR1 MGHRA and CDR2 YSYEKL. This CDR3 contains 15 residues. V dropped 6 bases and J dropped 3 bases, with 15 bases sitting between them. CDR3 region: CASSLKWSYNQPQHF. The CDR3 nucleotides are TGCGCCAGCAGTCTAAAGTGGTCCTACAATCAGCCCCAGCATTTT.

The CDR3 DNA follows: TGTGCCAGCAGTTCCCCAGCGGGGGTCACAGATACGCAGTATTTT. Amino acids: CASSSPAGVTDTQYF. J is TRBJ2-3 and V is TRBV27; 8 bases map to TRBD2. Trimming took 4 bases from V and 2 from J; bases not matched to a gene: 5. This CDR3 comprises 15 residues. Germline CDR1 is MNHEY and CDR2 is SMNVEV (reference sequence).

The chain is built from TRBV19 and TRBJ1-1; tentative D call: TRBD1 (6 bases). Germline V gene sequence: CDR1 LNHDA, CDR2 SQIVND (reference sequence). The CDR3 is 15 residues long. V gave up 9 bases and J gave up 4 bases, with 21 bases separating them. The DNA of the CDR3 is TGTGCCAGCCATCCTGGGGGCCCGGTTCCCACTGAAGCTTTCTTT. It specifies CASHPGGPVPTEAFF. Drawing the rest from reference TRBV19 and TRBJ1-1, the complete variable domain is DGGITQSPKYLFRKEGQNVTLSCEQNLNHDAMYWYRQDPGQGLRLIYYSQIVNDFQKGDIAEGYSVSREKKESFPLTVTSAQKNPTAFYLCASHPGGPVPTEAFFGQGTRLTVV.

The chain has TRBV9 and TRBJ2-6; no firm D call. The V gene lost 0 bases and the J gene lost 2 bases, with 9 bases spanning the gap. The CDR3 is made up of 16 amino acids. Germline V gene sequence: CDR1 SGDLS, CDR2 YYNGEE. CDR3 DNA sequence: TGTGCCAGCAGCGTAGGGAGAGGTCCTGGGGCCAACGTCCTGACTTTC. It yields the protein CASSVGRGPGANVLTF. The whole variable domain, remainder taken from reference TRBV9 and TRBJ2-6, is DSGVTQTPKHLITATGQRVTLRCSPRSGDLSVYWYQQSLDQGLQFLIQYYNGEERAKGNILERFSAQQFPDLHSELNLSSLELGDSALYFCASSVGRGPGANVLTFGAGSRLTVL.

This chain connects TRBV28 to TRBJ1-6, with TRBD1 identical over 8 bases. V shed 3 bases and J 9 bases; nucleotides not matched to a gene: 1. Looked up from germline, CDR1 is MDHEN and CDR2 is SYDVKM. This CDR3 spans 13 amino acids. The CDR3 loop is CASSLDRVSPLHF. In DNA, the CDR3 is TGTGCCAGCAGTTTGGACAGGGTTTCACCCCTCCACTTT.

The chain carries TRBV9 and TRBJ1-6; D gene ambiguous. Germline V gene lookup returns CDR1 SGDLS and CDR2 YYNGEE. V was shortened by 4 bases and J by 14 bases, with 22 bases between the two germline ends. There are 15 residues in the CDR3. CDR3: CASSPLEDGLSTLHF. CDR3 DNA sequence: TGTGCCAGCAGCCCTTTGGAGGACGGCTTAAGCACCCTCCACTTT.

There are a few counts of this clone. The same CDR3 can be traced to other DNA sequences in this sample. J is TRBJ1-2 and V is TRBV28; possibly TRBD1 for D (6 bases). The V gene's germline CDR1 is MDHEN and CDR2 SYDVKM. The ends were cut back, 5 bases at V and 8 bases at J, with 15 bases in the middle. The CDR3 consists of 13 residues. Here the CDR3 reads CASSNGQFTGYTF. For the CDR3, the DNA is TGTGCCAGCAGTAACGGACAGTTCACCGGCTACACCTTC.

This chain uses TRBV5-4 with TRBJ2-5, with D maybe TRBD2 (7 bases). The DNA end favors TRBJ2-7, so the J call may be wrong. From germline, CDR1 is SGHNT and CDR2 YYREEE (reference sequence). There are 17 residues in the CDR3. DNA for the CDR3: TGTGCCAGCAGCTTGGAGGGGGGGCAGGGAGGTGTTTACGAGCAGTACTTC. Translating it yields CASSLEGGQGGVYEQYF.

Only a few counts were recorded for this clone. This sequence joins TRBV9 and TRBJ2-2; 7 bases map to TRBD2. The V gene end was trimmed by 1 base and the J gene end by 0 bases; junction bases not matched to a gene: 3. The CDR3 is 16 residues long. CDR1 and CDR2 (germline): SGDLS, YYNGEE. The CDR3, as DNA: TGTGCCAGCAGCGTAACGGCGGGGGCGAACACCGGGGAGCTGTTTTTT. Translating it yields CASSVTAGANTGELFF.

CDR3 DNA sequence: TGTGCCAGCAGCCTAAGGGACAGGGATGAAAAACTGTTTTTT. This codes for CASSLRDRDEKLFF. The V call is TRBV5-6, the J call TRBJ1-4; 9 positions match TRBD1. With V trimmed by 4 bases and J by 6 bases, 4 bases remained unmatched. Germline CDR1 reads SGHDT; CDR2 reads YYEEEE. The CDR3 sequence is 14 residues long.

This clone was detected a few times. The chain has TRBV10-3 and TRBJ1-2; 8 positions match TRBD1. This CDR3 has 14 residues. CDR1 ENHRY and CDR2 SYGVKD come from the germline V gene. Unmatched junction bases numbered 9, after V lost 10 bases and J lost 2 bases. As DNA, the CDR3 is TGTGCCACCGGTTTGCCAGGGGGCAACTATGGCTACACCTTC. This gives the protein CATGLPGGNYGYTF.

This chain connects TRBV5-4 to TRBJ2-4; D call uncertain. The germline gives CDR1 SGHNT, CDR2 YYREEE (reference sequence). Between the trimmed V and J ends, which lost 4 bases and 0 bases, there was a span of 14 bases. The CDR3 loop spans 16 amino acids. DNA for the CDR3: TGTGCCAGCAGCCAGTATATCTCCCTAGCCAAAAACATTCAGTACTTC. It codes for CASSQYISLAKNIQYF.

The CDR3 DNA reads TGTGCCATCACTCCGGGGGACAGGCTCTATGGCTACACCTTC. Translation: CAITPGDRLYGYTF. The V call is TRBV10-3, the J call TRBJ1-2; 8 bases are a match to TRBD1. There are 14 residues in the CDR3. V lost 7 bases to trimming and J lost 4 bases; unmatched junction nucleotides: 8. Germline V CDR1 and CDR2: ENHRY, SYGVKD.

The chain joins TRBV7-9 to TRBJ1-1; no firm D call. V lost 8 bases and J lost 7, with 11 bases in between. Germline-derived CDR1 and CDR2 are SEHNR and FQNEAQ (reference sequence). The CDR3 covers 11 residues. Here the CDR3 DNA reads TGTGCCAGCTTAGGTTACGGTGAAGCTTTCTTT. Protein sequence: CASLGYGEAFF.

The chain combines TRBV11-2 with TRBJ1-5, with D tentatively TRBD1 (5 bases). Trimming took off 1 base at V and 7 bases at J, with 14 bases between the two ends. The CDR3 covers 15 residues. CDR1 SGHAT and CDR2 FQNNGV come from the germline V gene. In DNA form, the CDR3 reads TGTGCCAGCAGCTTAGGGGCTCCTCGGGGGCAGCCCCAGCATTTT. Translation gives CASSLGAPRGQPQHF.

The rearrangement joins TRBV19 to TRBJ1-1; the D is unclear. V was clipped by 5 bases and J by 5 bases, with 18 bases between them. This CDR3 is 15 amino acids long. Germline V CDR1 and CDR2: LNHDA, SQIVND (reference sequence). This CDR3 reads CASSRLGRTETEAFF. CDR3 DNA: TGTGCCAGTAGTCGCCTGGGTCGTACAGAAACTGAAGCTTTCTTT. Full variable domain (remainder filled in from reference TRBV19 and TRBJ1-1): DGGITQSPKYLFRKEGQNVTLSCEQNLNHDAMYWYRQDPGQGLRLIYYSQIVNDFQKGDIAEGYSVSREKKESFPLTVTSAQKNPTAFYLCASSRLGRTETEAFFGQGTRLTVV.